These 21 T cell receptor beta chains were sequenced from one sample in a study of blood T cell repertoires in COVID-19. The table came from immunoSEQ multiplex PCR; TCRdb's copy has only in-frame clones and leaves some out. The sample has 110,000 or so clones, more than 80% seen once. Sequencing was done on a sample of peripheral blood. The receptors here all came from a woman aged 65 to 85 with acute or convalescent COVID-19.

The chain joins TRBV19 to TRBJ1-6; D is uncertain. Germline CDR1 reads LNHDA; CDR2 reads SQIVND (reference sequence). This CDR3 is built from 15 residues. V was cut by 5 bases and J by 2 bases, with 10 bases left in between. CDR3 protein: CASSSDITYNSPLHF. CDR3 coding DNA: TGTGCCAGTAGTTCCGACATCACCTATAATTCACCCCTCCACTTT. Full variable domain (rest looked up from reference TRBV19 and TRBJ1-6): DGGITQSPKYLFRKEGQNVTLSCEQNLNHDAMYWYRQDPGQGLRLIYYSQIVNDFQKGDIAEGYSVSREKKESFPLTVTSAQKNPTAFYLCASSSDITYNSPLHFGNGTRLTVT.

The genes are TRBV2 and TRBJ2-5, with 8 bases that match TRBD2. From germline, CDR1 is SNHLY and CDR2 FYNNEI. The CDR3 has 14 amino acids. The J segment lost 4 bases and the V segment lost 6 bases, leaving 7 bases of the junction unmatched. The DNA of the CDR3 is TGTGCCAGCAGGGCAGAAGCGGGGGCAGAGACCCAGTACTTC. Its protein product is CASRAEAGAETQYF.

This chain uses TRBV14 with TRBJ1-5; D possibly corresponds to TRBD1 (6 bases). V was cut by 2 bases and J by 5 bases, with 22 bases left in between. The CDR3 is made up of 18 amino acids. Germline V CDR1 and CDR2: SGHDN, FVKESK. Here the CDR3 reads CASSQTWAYRASYQPQHF. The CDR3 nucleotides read TGTGCCAGCAGCCAAACCTGGGCCTACAGGGCCTCCTATCAGCCCCAGCATTTT.

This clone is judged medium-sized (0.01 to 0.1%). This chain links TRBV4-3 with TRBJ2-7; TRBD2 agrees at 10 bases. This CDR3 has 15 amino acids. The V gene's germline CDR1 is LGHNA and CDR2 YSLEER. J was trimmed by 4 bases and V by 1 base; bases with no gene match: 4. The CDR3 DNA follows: TGCGCCAGCAGCCAAGTTGCTAGCGGGGGATACGAGCAGTACTTC. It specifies CASSQVASGGYEQYF.

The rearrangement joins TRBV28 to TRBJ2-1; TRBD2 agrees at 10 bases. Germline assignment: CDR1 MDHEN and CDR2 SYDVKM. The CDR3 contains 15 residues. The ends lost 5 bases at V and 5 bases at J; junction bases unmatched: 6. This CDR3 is CASSPLAGVNNEQFF. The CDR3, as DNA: TGTGCCAGCAGTCCCCTAGCGGGGGTCAACAATGAGCAGTTCTTC.

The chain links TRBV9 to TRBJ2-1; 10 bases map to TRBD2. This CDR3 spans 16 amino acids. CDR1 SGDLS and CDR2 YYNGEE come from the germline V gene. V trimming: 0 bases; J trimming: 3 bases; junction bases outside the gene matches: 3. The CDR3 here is CASSVGQRGGYNEQFF. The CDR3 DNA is TGTGCCAGCAGCGTAGGTCAGCGGGGGGGCTACAATGAGCAGTTCTTC.

CDR3 in amino acids: CASSPAGNQPQHF. The CDR3 nucleotides are TGTGCCAGCAGCCCGGCGGGGAATCAGCCCCAGCATTTT. The V and J genes are TRBV3-1 (or the pseudogene TRBV3-2) and TRBJ1-5; D remains unclear. V was shortened by 4 bases and J by 4 bases, with 8 bases between the two germline ends. This CDR3 has 13 amino acids. Germline V gene data show CDR1 as LGHDT and CDR2 as YNNKEL (reference sequence).

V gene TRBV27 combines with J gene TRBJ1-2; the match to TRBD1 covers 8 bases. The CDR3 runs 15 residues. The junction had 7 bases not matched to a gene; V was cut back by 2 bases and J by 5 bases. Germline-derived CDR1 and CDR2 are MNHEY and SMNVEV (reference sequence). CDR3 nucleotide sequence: TGTGCCAGCAGTTTAGGGATACAGGGGGTTTATGGCTACACCTTC. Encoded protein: CASSLGIQGVYGYTF.

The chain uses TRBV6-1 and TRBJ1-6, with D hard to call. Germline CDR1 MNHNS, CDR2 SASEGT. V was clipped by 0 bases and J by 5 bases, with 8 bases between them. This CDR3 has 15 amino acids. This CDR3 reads CASSEARADNSPLHF. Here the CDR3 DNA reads TGTGCCAGCAGTGAAGCGCGGGCGGATAATTCACCCCTCCACTTT.

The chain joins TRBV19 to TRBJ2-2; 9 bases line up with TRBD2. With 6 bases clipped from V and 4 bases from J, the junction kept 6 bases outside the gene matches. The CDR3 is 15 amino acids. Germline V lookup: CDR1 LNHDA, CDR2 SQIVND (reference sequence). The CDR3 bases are TGTGCCAGTAGGCCGGGACTAGCAGTCACCGGGGAGCTGTTTTTT. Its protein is CASRPGLAVTGELFF.

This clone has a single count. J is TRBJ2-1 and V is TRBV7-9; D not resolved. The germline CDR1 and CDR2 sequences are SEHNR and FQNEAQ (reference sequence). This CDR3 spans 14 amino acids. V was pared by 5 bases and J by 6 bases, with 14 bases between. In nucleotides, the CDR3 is TGTGCCAGCAGCCCCCAGTCAGCGTTCAATGAGCAGTTCTTC. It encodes CASSPQSAFNEQFF.

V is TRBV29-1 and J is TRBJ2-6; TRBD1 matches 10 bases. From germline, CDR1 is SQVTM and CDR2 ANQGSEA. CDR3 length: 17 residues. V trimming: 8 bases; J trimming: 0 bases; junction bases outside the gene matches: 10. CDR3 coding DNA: TGCAGCTTGATAAGGACAGGGGGAGACTCTGGGGCCAACGTCCTGACTTTC. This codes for CSLIRTGGDSGANVLTF.

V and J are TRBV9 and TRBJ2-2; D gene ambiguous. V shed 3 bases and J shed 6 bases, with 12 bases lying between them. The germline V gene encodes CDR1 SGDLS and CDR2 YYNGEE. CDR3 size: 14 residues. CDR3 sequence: CASSGIIVPGELFF. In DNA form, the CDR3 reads TGTGCCAGCAGCGGTATCATAGTCCCCGGGGAGCTGTTTTTT.

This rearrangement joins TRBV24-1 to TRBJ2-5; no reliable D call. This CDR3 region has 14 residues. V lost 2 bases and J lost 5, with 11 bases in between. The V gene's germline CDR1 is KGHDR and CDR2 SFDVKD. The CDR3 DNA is TGTGCCACCAGTGATTGGAATAGCTTGGAGACCCAGTACTTC. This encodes CATSDWNSLETQYF.

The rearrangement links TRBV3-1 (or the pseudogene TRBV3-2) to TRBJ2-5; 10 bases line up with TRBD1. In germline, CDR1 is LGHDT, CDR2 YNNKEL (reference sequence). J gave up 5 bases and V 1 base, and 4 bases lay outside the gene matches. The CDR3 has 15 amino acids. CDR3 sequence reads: CASSQAGTGVETQYF. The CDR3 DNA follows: TGTGCCAGCAGCCAAGCCGGGACAGGGGTCGAGACCCAGTACTTC.

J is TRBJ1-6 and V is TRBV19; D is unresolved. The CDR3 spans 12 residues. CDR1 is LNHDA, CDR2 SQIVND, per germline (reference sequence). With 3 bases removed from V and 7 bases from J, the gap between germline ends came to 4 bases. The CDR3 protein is CASSMENSPLHF. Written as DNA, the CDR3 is TGTGCCAGTAGTATGGAGAATTCACCCCTCCACTTT.

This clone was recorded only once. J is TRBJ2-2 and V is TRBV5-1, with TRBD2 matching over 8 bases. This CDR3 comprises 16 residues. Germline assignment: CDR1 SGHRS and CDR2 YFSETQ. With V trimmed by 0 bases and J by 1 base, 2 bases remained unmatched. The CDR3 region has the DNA TGCGCCAGCAGCTTGGAGAGCGGGGGGAACACCGGGGAGCTGTTTTTT. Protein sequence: CASSLESGGNTGELFF.

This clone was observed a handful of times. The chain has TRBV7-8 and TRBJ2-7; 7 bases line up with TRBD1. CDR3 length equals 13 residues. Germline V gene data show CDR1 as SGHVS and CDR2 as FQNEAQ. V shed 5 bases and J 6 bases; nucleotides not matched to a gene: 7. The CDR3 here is CASSPRGPGEQYF. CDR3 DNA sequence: TGTGCCAGCAGCCCTAGGGGGCCGGGCGAGCAGTACTTC.

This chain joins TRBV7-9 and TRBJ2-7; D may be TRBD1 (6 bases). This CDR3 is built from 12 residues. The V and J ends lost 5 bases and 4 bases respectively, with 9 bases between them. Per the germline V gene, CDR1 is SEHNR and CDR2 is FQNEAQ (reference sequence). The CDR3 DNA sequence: TGTGCCAGCAGCCCGACAGGATACGAGCAGTACTTC. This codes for CASSPTGYEQYF.

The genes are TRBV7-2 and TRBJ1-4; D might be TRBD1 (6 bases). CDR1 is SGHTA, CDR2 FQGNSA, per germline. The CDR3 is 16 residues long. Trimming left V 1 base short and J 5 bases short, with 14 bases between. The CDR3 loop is CASSLGPTGLNEKLFF. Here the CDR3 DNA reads TGTGCCAGCAGCTTAGGCCCGACAGGTTTGAATGAAAAACTGTTTTTT.

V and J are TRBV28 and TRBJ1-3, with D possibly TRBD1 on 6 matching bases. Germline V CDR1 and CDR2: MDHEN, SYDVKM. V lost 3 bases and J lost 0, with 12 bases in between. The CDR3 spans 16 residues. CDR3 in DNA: TGTGCCAGCAGTTTGAGACAGGCGAGCTCTGGAAACACCATATATTTT. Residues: CASSLRQASSGNTIYF. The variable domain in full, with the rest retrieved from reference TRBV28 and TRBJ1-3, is DVKVTQSSRYLVKRTGEKVFLECVQDMDHENMFWYRQDPGLGLRLIYFSYDVKMKEKGDIPEGYSVSREKKERFSLILESASTNQTSMYLCASSLRQASSGNTIYFGEGSWLTVV.